This T cell receptor (beta chain) was sequenced for a study of blood T cell repertoires in COVID-19. V gave up 5 bases and J gave up 6 bases, with 13 bases separating them. Germline V gene data show CDR1 as SGHRS and CDR2 as YFSETQ. CDR3 length equals 13 residues. Here immunoSEQ multiplex PCR was the method, and the copy in TCRdb shows in-frame clones only, minus some. Among about 240,000 clones listed, about nine tenths were seen once. The rearrangement uses TRBV5-1 and TRBJ2-3; a possible D gene is TRBD1 (6 bases). Material: peripheral blood. The source of this sequence is a man aged 60 to 69 who had recovered from COVID-19. The CDR3 sequence: CASRRTVSDTQYF. The DNA of the CDR3 is TGCGCCAGCAGGCGGACAGTATCCGATACGCAGTATTTT.